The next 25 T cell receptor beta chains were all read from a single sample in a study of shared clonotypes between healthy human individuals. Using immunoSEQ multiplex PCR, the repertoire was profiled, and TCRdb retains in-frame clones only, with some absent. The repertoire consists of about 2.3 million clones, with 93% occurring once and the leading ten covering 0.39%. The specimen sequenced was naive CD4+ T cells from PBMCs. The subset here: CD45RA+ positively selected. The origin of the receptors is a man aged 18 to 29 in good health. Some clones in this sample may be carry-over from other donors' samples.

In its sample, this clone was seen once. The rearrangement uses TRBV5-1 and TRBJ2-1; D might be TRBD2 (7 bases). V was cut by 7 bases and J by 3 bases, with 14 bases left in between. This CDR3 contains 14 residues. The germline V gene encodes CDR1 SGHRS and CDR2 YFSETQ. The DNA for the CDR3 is TGCGCCAGCGGGGGGGCCGACTTCTACAATGAGCAGTTCTTC. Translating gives CASGGADFYNEQFF.

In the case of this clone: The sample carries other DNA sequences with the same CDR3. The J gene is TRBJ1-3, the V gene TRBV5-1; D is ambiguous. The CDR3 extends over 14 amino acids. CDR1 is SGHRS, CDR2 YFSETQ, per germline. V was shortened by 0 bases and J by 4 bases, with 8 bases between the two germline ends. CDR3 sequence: CASSLGTEGNTIYF. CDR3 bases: TGCGCCAGCAGCTTGGGGACCGAAGGAAACACCATATATTTT.

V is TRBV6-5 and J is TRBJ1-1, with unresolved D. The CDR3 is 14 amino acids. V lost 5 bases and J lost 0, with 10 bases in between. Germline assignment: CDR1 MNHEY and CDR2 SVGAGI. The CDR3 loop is CASSRSSMNTEAFF. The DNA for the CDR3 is TGTGCCAGCAGTCGCAGCAGCATGAACACTGAAGCTTTCTTT.

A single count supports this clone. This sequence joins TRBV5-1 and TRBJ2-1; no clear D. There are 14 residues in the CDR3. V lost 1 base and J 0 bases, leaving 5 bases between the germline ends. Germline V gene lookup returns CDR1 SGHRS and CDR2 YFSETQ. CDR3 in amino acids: CASSLIASYNEQFF. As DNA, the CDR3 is TGCGCCAGCAGCTTGATAGCCTCCTACAATGAGCAGTTCTTC.

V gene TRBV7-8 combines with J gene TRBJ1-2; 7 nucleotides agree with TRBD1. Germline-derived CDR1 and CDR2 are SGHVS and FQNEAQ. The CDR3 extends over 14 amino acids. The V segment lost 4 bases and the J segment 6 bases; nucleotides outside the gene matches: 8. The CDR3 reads CASSSRTGMDGYTF. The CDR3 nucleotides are TGTGCCAGCAGCTCGAGGACAGGCATGGATGGCTACACCTTC.

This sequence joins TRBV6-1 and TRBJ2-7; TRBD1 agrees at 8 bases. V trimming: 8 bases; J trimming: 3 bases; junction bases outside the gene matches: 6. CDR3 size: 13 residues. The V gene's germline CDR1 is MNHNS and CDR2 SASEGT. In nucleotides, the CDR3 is TGTGCCAGCTCGATCAGGGGGCGCTACGAGCAGTACTTC. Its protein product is CASSIRGRYEQYF.

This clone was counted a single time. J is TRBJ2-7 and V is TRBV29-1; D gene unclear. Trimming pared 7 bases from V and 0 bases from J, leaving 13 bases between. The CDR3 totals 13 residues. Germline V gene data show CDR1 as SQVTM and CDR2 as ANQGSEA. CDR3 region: CSGRLGPSYEQYF. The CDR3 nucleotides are TGCAGCGGCCGACTGGGTCCCTCCTACGAGCAGTACTTC.

The CDR3 reads CASKALKDRVTEAFF. In DNA, the CDR3 is TGTGCCAGCAAGGCGCTAAAGGACAGGGTGACTGAAGCTTTCTTT. The chain recombines TRBV27 with TRBJ1-1, with 8 bases fitting TRBD1. The CDR3 sequence is 15 residues long. V shed 7 bases and J 5 bases; nucleotides not matched to a gene: 12. CDR1 MNHEY and CDR2 SMNVEV come from the germline V gene (reference sequence).

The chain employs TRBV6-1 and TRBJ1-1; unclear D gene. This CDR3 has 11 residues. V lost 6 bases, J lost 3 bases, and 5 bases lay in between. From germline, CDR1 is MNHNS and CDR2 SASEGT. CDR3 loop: CASRTYTEAFF. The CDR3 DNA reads TGTGCCAGCAGGACCTACACTGAAGCTTTCTTT.

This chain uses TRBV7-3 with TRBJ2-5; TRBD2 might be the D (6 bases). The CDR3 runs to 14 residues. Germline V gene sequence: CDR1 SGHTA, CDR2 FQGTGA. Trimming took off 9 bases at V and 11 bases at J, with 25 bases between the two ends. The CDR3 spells CASALGPPPGEQYF. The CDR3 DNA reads TGTGCCAGTGCCTTGGGACCCCCCCCGGGAGAGCAGTACTTC.

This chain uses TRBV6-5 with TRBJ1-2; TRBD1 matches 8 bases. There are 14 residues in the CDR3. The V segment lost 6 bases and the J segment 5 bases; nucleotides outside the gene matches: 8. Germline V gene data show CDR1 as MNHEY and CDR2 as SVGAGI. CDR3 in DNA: TGTGCCAGCAGCAGACAACAGGGGGGGTATGGCTACACCTTC. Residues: CASSRQQGGYGYTF.

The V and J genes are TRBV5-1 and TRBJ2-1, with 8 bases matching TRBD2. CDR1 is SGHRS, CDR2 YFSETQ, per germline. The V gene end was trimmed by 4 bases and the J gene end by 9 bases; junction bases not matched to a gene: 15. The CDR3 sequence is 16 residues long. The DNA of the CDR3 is TGCGCCAGCAGCCCTTCCGGGACTAGGGGCTCTAGTGAGCAGTTCTTC. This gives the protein CASSPSGTRGSSEQFF. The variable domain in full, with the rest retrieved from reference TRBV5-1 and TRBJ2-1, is KAGVTQTPRYLIKTRGQQVTLSCSPISGHRSVSWYQQTPGQGLQFLFEYFSETQRNKGNFPGRFSGRQFSNSRSEMNVSTLELGDSALYLCASSPSGTRGSSEQFFGPGTRLTVL.

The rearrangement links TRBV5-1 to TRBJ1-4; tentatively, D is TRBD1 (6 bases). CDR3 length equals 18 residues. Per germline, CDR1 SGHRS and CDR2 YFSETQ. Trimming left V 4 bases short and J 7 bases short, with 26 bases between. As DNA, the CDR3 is TGCGCCAGCAGCCCCGCCCAGTCAGGGGTCGGAGGCAGTGAAAAACTGTTTTTT. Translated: CASSPAQSGVGGSEKLFF.

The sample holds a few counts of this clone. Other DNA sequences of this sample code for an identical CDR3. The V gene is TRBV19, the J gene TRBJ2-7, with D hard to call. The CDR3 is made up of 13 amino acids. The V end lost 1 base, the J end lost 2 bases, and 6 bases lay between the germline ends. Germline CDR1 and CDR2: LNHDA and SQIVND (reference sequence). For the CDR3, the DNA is TGTGCCAGTAGTATAGGTAGAGCCTACGAGCAGTACTTC. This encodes CASSIGRAYEQYF.

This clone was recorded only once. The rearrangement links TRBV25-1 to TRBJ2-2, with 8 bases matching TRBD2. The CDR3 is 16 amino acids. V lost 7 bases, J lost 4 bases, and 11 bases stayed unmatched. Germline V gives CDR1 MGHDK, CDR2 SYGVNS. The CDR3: CASIPGGGRGTGELFF. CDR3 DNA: TGTGCCAGCATCCCCGGCGGGGGGCGCGGCACCGGGGAGCTGTTTTTT.

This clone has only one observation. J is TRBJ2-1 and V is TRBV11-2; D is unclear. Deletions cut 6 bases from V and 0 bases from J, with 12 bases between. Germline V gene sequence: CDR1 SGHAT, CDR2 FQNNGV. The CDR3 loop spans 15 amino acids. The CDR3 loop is CASSPTVDSYNEQFF. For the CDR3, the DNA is TGTGCCAGCAGTCCGACGGTGGACTCCTACAATGAGCAGTTCTTC.

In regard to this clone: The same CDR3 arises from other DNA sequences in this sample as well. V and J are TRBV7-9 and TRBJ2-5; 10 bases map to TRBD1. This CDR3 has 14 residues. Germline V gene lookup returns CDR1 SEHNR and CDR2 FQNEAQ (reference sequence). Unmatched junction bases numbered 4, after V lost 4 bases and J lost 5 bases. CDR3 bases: TGTGCCAGCAGCTCGACAGGGGGCGGGGAGACCCAGTACTTC. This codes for CASSSTGGGETQYF.

Here the CDR3 DNA reads TGCGCCAGCAGCCAGCCGGGACAGACCGACGAGCAGTACTTC. Protein sequence: CASSQPGQTDEQYF. The rearrangement joins TRBV4-1 to TRBJ2-7; TRBD1 agrees at 7 bases. The CDR3 is 14 residues long. Losses at the gene ends were 3 bases for V and 5 bases for J; bases not matched to a gene: 7. The germline V gene has CDR1 MGHRA and CDR2 YSYEKL.

CDR3 protein: CASSGYSGTDTQYF. Written as DNA, the CDR3 is TGTGCCAGCAGCGGCTACTCAGGCACAGATACGCAGTATTTT. The V and J genes are TRBV9 and TRBJ2-3; D is uncertain. Trimming took off 3 bases at V and 1 base at J, with 9 bases between the two ends. The CDR3 spans 14 residues. Germline CDR1 is SGDLS and CDR2 is YYNGEE.

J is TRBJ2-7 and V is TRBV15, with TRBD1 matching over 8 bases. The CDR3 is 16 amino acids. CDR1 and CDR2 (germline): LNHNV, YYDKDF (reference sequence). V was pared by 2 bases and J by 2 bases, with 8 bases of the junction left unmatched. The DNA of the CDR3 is TGTGCCACCAGCAGACCGAGGACAGGGAGAGCCTACGAGCAGTACTTC. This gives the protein CATSRPRTGRAYEQYF.

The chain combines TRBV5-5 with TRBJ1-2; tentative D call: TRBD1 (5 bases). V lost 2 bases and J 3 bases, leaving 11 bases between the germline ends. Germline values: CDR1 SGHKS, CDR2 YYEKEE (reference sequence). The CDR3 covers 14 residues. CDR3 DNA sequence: TGTGCCAGCAGCTTCGTTCCGGGGGACTATGGCTACACCTTC. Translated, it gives CASSFVPGDYGYTF.

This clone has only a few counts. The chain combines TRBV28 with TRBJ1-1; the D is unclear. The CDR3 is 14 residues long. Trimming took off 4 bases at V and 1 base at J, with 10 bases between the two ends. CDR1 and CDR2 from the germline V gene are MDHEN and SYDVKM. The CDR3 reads CASSSAGKNTEAFF. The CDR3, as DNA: TGTGCCAGCAGTTCGGCAGGCAAGAACACTGAAGCTTTCTTT.

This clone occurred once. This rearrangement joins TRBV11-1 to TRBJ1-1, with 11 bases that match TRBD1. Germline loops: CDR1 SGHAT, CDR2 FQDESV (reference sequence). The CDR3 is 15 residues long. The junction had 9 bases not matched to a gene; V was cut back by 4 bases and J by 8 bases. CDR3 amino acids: CASSSPGQGAREAFF. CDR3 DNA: TGTGCCAGCAGCTCACCCGGACAGGGGGCCAGAGAAGCTTTCTTT.

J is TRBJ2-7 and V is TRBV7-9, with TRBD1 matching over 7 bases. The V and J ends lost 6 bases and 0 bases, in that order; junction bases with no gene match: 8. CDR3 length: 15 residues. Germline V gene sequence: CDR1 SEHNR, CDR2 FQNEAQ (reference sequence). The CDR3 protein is CASRPGTDNSYEQYF. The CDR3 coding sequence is TGTGCCAGCAGGCCCGGGACAGATAACTCCTACGAGCAGTACTTC.

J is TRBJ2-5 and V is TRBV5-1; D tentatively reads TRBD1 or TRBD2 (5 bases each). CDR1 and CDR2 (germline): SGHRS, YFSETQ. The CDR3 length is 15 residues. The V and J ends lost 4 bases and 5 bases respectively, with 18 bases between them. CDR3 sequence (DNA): TGCGCCAGCAGCCCCCAGCTCCGGGGCCCTGAGACCCAGTACTTC. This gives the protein CASSPQLRGPETQYF. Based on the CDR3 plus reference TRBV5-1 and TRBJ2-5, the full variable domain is KAGVTQTPRYLIKTRGQQVTLSCSPISGHRSVSWYQQTPGQGLQFLFEYFSETQRNKGNFPGRFSGRQFSNSRSEMNVSTLELGDSALYLCASSPQLRGPETQYFGPGTRLLVL.